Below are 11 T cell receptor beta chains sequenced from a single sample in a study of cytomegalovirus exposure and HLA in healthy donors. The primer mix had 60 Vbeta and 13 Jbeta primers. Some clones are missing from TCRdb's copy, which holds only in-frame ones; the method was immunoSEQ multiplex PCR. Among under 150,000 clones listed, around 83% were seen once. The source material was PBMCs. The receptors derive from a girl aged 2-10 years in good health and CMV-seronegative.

The CDR3 is CASSLEGLAGAKDTQYF. CDR3 in DNA: TGTGCCAGCAGCTTAGAGGGACTAGCGGGGGCAAAAGATACGCAGTATTTT. V and J are TRBV13 and TRBJ2-3; 14 nucleotides align to TRBD2. The CDR3 consists of 17 residues. Losses at the gene ends were 1 base for V and 5 bases for J; bases not matched to a gene: 5. Germline CDR1 reads PRHDT; CDR2 reads FYEKMQ (reference sequence).

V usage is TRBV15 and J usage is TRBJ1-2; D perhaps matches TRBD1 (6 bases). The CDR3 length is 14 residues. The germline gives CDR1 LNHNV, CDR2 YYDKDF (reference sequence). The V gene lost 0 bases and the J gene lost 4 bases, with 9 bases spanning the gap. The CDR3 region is CATSRDGRGYGYTF. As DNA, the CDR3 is TGTGCCACCAGCAGAGATGGCAGGGGCTATGGCTACACCTTC.

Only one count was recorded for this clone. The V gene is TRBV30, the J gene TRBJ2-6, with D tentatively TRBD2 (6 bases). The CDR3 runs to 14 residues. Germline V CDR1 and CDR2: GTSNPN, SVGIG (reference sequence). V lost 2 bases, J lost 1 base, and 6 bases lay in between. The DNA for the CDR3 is TGTGCCTGGAGTCGGGGGTCTGGGGCCAACGTCCTGACTTTC. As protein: CAWSRGSGANVLTF.

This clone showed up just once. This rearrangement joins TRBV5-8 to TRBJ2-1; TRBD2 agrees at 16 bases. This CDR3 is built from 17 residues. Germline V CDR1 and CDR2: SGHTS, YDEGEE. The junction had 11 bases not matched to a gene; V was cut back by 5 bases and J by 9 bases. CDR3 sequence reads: CASRKTGTSGRAGEQFF. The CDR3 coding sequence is TGTGCCAGCAGAAAAACCGGGACTAGCGGGAGGGCCGGTGAGCAGTTCTTC.

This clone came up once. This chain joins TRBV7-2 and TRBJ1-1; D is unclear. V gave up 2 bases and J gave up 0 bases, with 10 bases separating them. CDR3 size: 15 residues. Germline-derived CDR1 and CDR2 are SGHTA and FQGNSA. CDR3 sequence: CASSLTGGMNTEAFF. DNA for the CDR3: TGTGCCAGCAGCTTAACCGGAGGGATGAACACTGAAGCTTTCTTT.

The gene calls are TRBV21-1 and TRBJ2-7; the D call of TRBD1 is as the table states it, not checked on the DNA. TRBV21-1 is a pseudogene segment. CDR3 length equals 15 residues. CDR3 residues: CASSTGDSPFYEQYF. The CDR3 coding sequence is TGTGCCAGCAGCACGGGGGACAGCCCCTTCTACGAGCAGTACTTC.

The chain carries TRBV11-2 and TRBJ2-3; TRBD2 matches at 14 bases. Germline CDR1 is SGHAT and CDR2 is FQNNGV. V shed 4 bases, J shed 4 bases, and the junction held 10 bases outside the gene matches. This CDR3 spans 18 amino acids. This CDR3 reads CASSYPPRGLAGADTQYF. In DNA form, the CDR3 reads TGTGCCAGCAGCTACCCCCCGAGGGGACTAGCGGGGGCAGATACGCAGTATTTT.

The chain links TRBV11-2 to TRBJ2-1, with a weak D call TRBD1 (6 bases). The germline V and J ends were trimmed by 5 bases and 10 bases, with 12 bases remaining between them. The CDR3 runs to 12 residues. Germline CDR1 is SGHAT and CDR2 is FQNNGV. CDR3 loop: CASSRDIKEQFF. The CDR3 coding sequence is TGTGCCAGCAGCAGGGACATAAAGGAGCAGTTCTTC.

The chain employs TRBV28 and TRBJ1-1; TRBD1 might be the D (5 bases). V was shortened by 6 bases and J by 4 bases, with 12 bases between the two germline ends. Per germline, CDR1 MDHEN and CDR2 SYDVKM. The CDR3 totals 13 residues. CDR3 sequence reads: CASSYMGGTEAFF. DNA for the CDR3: TGTGCCAGCAGCTATATGGGGGGCACTGAAGCTTTCTTT. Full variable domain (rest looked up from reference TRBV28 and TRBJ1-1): DVKVTQSSRYLVKRTGEKVFLECVQDMDHENMFWYRQDPGLGLRLIYFSYDVKMKEKGDIPEGYSVSREKKERFSLILESASTNQTSMYLCASSYMGGTEAFFGQGTRLTVV.

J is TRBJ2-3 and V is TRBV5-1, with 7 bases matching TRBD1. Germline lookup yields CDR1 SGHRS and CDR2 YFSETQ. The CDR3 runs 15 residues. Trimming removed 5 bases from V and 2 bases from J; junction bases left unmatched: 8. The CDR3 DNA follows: TGCGCCAGCAGGTATGGGGACAGTGTCACAGATACGCAGTATTTT. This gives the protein CASRYGDSVTDTQYF.

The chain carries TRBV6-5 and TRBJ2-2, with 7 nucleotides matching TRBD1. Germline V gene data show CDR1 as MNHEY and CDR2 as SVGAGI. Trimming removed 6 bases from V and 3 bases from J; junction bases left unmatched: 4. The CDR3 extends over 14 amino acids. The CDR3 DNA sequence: TGTGCCAGCAGACCCGGGACAGACACCGGGGAGCTGTTTTTT. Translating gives CASRPGTDTGELFF.